This T cell receptor beta chain was identified in a study of blood T cells in healthy people across ages. Whole-study findings and limits: It was not possible, with unsorted PBMCs, to conclusively compare naive and antigen-experienced cells.

V was cut by 0 bases and J by 15 bases, with 21 bases left in between. Germline V lookup: CDR1 DFQATT, CDR2 SNEGSKA (reference sequence). The CDR3 covers 14 residues. Points on this clonotype: Its target is not known.

A second PCR of 7 to 11 cycles used a sample-barcoded 5' primer and a J-beta primer mix. In TCRdb, the 5' RACE reads were re-called with MiXCR into one record per CDR3 protein. The data show around 1,700,000 distinct CDR3 sequences, approximately 30% seen once. Sequencing used blood. The rearrangement links TRBV20-1 to TRBJ1-5; D gene uncertain. The clonotype was recovered from a woman in her thirties in good health. CDR3 protein: CSARDELGSSVPHF. DNA for the CDR3: TGCAGTGCTAGAGATGAGTTAGGCTCCTCGGTTCCGCATTTT.